Shown below are 7 T cell receptor beta chains from a single sample sequenced in a study of CD8 T cells in ankylosing spondylitis. MiXCR, run by TCRdb on the 5' RACE reads, gives a single entry per CDR3 protein. The data show under 200,000 distinct CDR3 sequences, with over 10% seen just once and about 10% held by the top ten. Sequenced input: blood, either unsorted or a sorted T cell fraction (not recorded which). Receptors originate from a female donor with ankylosing spondylitis or in good health (not recorded which).

This clonotype was found many times. V is TRBV29-1 and J is TRBJ2-1; possible D gene TRBD1, 5 bases. The CDR3 sequence is 13 residues long. Germline CDR1 SQVTM, CDR2 ANQGSEA. Trimming left V 8 bases short and J 5 bases short, with 16 bases between. CDR3 sequence: CSFLRVKDNEQFF. DNA of the CDR3: TGCAGCTTTCTCAGGGTGAAAGACAATGAGCAGTTCTTC.

J is TRBJ1-5 and V is TRBV4-2, with D possibly TRBD1 on 6 matching bases. This CDR3 spans 15 amino acids. Between the trimmed V and J ends, which lost 0 bases and 4 bases, there was a span of 10 bases. CDR1 LGHNA and CDR2 YNFKEQ come from the germline V gene. This CDR3 reads CASSQDWDNNQPQHF. In DNA form, the CDR3 reads TGTGCCAGCAGCCAAGACTGGGACAATAATCAGCCCCAGCATTTT.

This clonotype was observed many times. The gene calls are TRBV20-1 and TRBJ2-7, with 7 positions matching TRBD2. After removal of 6 bases from V and 2 bases from J, the junction contained 7 bases not matched to a gene. Looked up from germline, CDR1 is DFQATT and CDR2 is SNEGSKA (reference sequence). The CDR3 sequence is 13 residues long. For the CDR3, the DNA is TGCAGTGCCGGGGGTGGGACTACCTACGAGCAGTACTTC. Its translation is CSAGGGTTYEQYF.

J is TRBJ1-5 and V is TRBV6-1; D is unclear. Germline V gene sequence: CDR1 MNHNS, CDR2 SASEGT. The CDR3 consists of 16 residues. The ends were cut back, 5 bases at V and 2 bases at J, with 16 bases in the middle. CDR3 nucleotides: TGTGCCAGCAGTCGACAAGGGCCCCGGGGCAATCAGCCCCAGCATTTT. Amino acid sequence: CASSRQGPRGNQPQHF.

This clonotype was observed many times. V usage is TRBV20-1 and J usage is TRBJ1-1; a weak D match, TRBD1 (6 bases). The germline V and J ends were trimmed by 3 bases and 5 bases, with 13 bases remaining between them. CDR1 and CDR2 from the germline V gene are DFQATT and SNEGSKA (reference sequence). The CDR3 length is 13 residues. The CDR3 here is CSASNRAFTEAFF. The DNA of the CDR3 is TGCAGTGCTAGTAACAGGGCCTTTACTGAAGCTTTCTTT.

This clonotype was detected ten times or more. The chain recombines TRBV11-3 with TRBJ2-3; D is unresolved. V gave up 1 base and J gave up 5 bases, with 4 bases separating them. This CDR3 contains 12 residues. From germline, CDR1 is SGHNT and CDR2 YENEEA. The CDR3 nucleotides read TGTGCCAGCAGCTTAGGGGTAGATACGCAGTATTTT. Residues: CASSLGVDTQYF.

CDR3 loop: CAISESTLGEDEQYF. DNA of the CDR3: TGTGCCATCAGTGAGTCGACTCTGGGGGAGGACGAGCAGTACTTC. The chain carries TRBV10-3 and TRBJ2-7, with D tentatively TRBD2 (6 bases). V was trimmed by 0 bases and J by 5 bases, leaving 14 bases between them. The germline CDR1 and CDR2 sequences are ENHRY and SYGVKD. The CDR3 runs 15 residues.